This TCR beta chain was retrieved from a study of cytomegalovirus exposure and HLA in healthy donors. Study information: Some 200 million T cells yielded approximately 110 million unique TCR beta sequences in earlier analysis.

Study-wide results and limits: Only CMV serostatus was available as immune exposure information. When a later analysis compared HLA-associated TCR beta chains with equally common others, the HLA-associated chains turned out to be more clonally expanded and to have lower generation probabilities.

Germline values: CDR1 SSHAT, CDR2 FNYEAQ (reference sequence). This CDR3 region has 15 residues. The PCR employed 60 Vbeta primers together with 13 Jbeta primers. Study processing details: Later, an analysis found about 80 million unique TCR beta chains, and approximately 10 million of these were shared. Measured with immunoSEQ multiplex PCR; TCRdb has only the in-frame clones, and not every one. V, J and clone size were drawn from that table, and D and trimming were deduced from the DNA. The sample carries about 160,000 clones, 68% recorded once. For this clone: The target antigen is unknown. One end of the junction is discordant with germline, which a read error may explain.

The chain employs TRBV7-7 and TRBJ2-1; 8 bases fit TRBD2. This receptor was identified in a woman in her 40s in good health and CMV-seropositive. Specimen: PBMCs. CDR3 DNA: TGTGCTAGCAGCATGACGGGGGGGTCCTACAATGAGCAGTTCTTC. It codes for CASSMTGGSYNEQFF.